The TCR beta chain under discussion was sequenced for a study of shared T cell receptors in the human thymus. Germline loops: CDR1 SEHNR, CDR2 FQNEAQ (reference sequence). CDR3 length: 15 residues. The ends lost 5 bases at V and 4 bases at J; junction bases unmatched: 3. Using immunoSEQ multiplex PCR, the repertoire was profiled, and TCRdb retains in-frame clones only, with some absent. The table shows hundreds of thousands of clones, with 87% occurring only once. The sample also formed part of further work on human thymus T cells. As that report states: Healthy Finnish infants undergoing corrective surgery for congenital heart defects provided the donor material. The source of the thymus tissue was resections taken during corrective heart surgery. Gene usage (both V and J) appeared biased in thymic and blood repertoires. There were highly overlapping thymic repertoires among unrelated individuals, as related research reported.

The receptor comes from a boy younger than two with a congenital heart defect. The specimen was thymocytes. The chain joins TRBV7-9 to TRBJ2-6; 9 nucleotides align to TRBD1. CDR3 protein: CASSDRGSGANVLTF. CDR3 bases: TGTGCCAGCAGCGACAGGGGGTCAGGGGCCAACGTCCTGACTTTC.